This TCR beta chain appears in the sequencing data of a study of T cells expressing NK-cell markers. The overall study: Researchers got TCR beta repertoires out of sorted CD3+CD56+NKG2C+, CD3+CD56+NKG2C- and CD3+CD56-NKG2C+ T cells.

This CDR3 region has 15 residues. Germline V gene lookup returns CDR1 SGHTA and CDR2 FQGNSA. TCRdb reprocessed the 5' RACE reads; each CDR3 protein has one entry and no DNA is given. This repertoire includes about 460,000 distinct CDR3 sequences. This sequence originates from a woman aged 45-65 years in good health. The J gene is TRBJ1-2, the V gene TRBV7-2; lacking DNA, the TRBD1 call made by TCRdb goes unchecked. Sequenced: blood T cells: a sorted CD56 or NKG2C T cell subset, CD4+ or CD8+ T cells, or bulk PBMC T cells (not recorded which). The CDR3 is CASSPHSGIGDGYTF.